The source of this TCR beta chain is a study of T cells in tuberculosis. About the study: T cells were selected with CD1B tetramers loaded with glucose monomycolate.

Details on this clone: No antigen is known for it.

The assay was immunoSEQ multiplex PCR, and TCRdb's table has in-frame clones only and misses some. Of 40,000 to 50,000 clones in the sample, around 96% are singletons; the top ten hold roughly 3.6%. This CDR3 comprises 15 residues. Germline CDR1 is SGHKS and CDR2 is YYEKEE (reference sequence). The junction had 10 bases not matched to a gene; V was cut back by 4 bases and J by 7 bases. Study-wide findings and caveats: Using the GMM-specific repertoire gave under 90% accuracy versus roughly 68% with motifs. The TCR-beta difference was not significant; alpha differences partly reflected length.

The specimen sequenced was PBMCs. The chain carries TRBV5-5 and TRBJ1-4; 7 positions match TRBD1. The TCR was taken from a donor between 10 and 35 years old with latent tuberculosis or without tuberculosis infection. In nucleotides, the CDR3 is TGTGCCAGCAGCCTCGGGGGCTCAGGGGGTGAAAAACTGTTTTTT. Residues: CASSLGGSGGEKLFF.